The TCR beta chain under discussion was sequenced for a study of shared clonotypes between healthy human individuals. Whole-study findings and limits: Sequencing depth was a factor that was expected to affect clonotype sharing among donors. Shared across a few donors were roughly 5.3% of the naive CD4 clonotypes.

The data were produced by immunoSEQ multiplex PCR, yet TCRdb's version contains in-frame clones alone and is incomplete. The sample holds 980,000 or so clones; more than 75% are singletons and the top ten take nearly 1.5%. This clone was observed at least ten times. Its target is not known. Trimming removed 0 bases from V and 7 bases from J; junction bases left unmatched: 3. Germline V gives CDR1 SGHTA, CDR2 FQGNSA. The CDR3 sequence is 16 residues long. The receptor was isolated from a man aged 18 to 35 in good health. Sequenced material: memory CD4+ T cells sorted from blood. This sample's subset: CD45RA-negative fraction. The rearrangement links TRBV7-2 to TRBJ2-2; 12 bases fit TRBD2. In DNA, the CDR3 is TGTGCCAGCAGCTTAGCCACTAGCGGGAGGATCGGGGAGCTGTTTTTT. Protein sequence: CASSLATSGRIGELFF.